This T cell receptor (beta chain) was profiled in a study of resident and recirculating memory T cells in vitiligo. Study details: Samples were epidermis from two lesional and two nonlesional sites, plus PBMCs.

Germline V lookup: CDR1 MDHEN, CDR2 SYDVKM. Unmatched junction bases numbered 7, after V lost 6 bases and J lost 0 bases. The CDR3 length is 15 residues. Stability required unchanged lesions during the previous 6 months. TCRdb keeps only in-frame clones here, not all; method: immunoSEQ multiplex PCR. The sample includes about 76,000 clones, about 90% of them seen just once. The chain employs TRBV28 and TRBJ2-7; TRBD2 matches 8 bases. The sequence came from a male donor with vitiligo. Sequences were obtained from blood. CDR3 residues: CASSPGGGLSYEQYF. The CDR3, as DNA: TGTGCCAGCAGCCCGGGGGGGGGCCTCTCCTACGAGCAGTACTTC.